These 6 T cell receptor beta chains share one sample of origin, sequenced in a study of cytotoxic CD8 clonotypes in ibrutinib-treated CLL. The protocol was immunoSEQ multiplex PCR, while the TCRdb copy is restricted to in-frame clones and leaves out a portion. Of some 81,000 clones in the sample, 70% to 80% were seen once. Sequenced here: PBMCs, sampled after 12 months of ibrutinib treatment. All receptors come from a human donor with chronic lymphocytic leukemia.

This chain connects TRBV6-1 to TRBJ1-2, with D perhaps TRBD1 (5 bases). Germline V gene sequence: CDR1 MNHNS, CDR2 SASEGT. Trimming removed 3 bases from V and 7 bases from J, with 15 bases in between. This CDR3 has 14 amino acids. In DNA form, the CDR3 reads TGTGCCAGCAGTGAGACACCGGGACTAATTGGCTACACCTTC. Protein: CASSETPGLIGYTF.

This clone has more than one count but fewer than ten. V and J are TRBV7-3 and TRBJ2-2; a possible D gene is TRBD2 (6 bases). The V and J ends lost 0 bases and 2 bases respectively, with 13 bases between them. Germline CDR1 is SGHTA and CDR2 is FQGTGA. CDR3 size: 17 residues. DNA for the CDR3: TGTGCCAGCAGCTTAACCCCTTCCGGACTAAACACCGGGGAGCTGTTTTTT. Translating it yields CASSLTPSGLNTGELFF.

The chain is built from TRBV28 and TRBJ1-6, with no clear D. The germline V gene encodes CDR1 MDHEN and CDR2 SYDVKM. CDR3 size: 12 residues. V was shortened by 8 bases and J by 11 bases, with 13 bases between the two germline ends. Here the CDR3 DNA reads TGTGCCAGCCGCCCCTCTCGGACACCCCTCCACTTT. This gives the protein CASRPSRTPLHF.

The CDR3 spells CASSYRDYGYTF. In DNA, the CDR3 is TGTGCCAGCAGTTACAGGGACTATGGCTACACCTTC. This sequence joins TRBV6-6 and TRBJ1-2; no reliable D call. Looked up from germline, CDR1 is MNHNY and CDR2 is SVGAGI (reference sequence). The CDR3 has 12 residues. The V gene lost 2 bases and the J gene lost 3 bases, with 4 bases spanning the gap.

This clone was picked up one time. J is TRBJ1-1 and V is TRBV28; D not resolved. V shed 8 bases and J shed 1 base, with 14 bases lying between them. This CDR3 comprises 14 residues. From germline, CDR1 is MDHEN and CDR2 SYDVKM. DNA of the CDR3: TGTGCCAGCGCCCCCGGTGGGCAGAACACTGAAGCTTTCTTT. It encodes CASAPGGQNTEAFF.

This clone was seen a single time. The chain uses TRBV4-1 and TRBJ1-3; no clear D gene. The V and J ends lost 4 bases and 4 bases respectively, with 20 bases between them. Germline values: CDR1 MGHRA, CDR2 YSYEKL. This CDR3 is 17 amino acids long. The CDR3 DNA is TGCGCCAGCAGCCGTGGAGGGTTGGTAACGAGGGGAAACACCATATATTTT. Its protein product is CASSRGGLVTRGNTIYF.